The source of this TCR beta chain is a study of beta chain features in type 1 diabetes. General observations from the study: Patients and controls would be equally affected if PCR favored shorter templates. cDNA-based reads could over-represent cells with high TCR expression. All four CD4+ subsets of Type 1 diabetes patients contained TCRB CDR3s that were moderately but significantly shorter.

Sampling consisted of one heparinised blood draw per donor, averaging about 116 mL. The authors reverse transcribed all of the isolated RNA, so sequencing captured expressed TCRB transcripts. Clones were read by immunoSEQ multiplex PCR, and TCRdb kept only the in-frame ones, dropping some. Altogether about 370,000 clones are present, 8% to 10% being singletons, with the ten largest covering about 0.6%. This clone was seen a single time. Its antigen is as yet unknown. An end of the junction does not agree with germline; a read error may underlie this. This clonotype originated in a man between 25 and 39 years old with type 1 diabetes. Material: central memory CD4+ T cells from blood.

CDR3 protein: CVSTLGRLAGPIYNNEQFF. CDR3 sequence (DNA): TGTGTCAGCACCCTTGGTAGGCTAGCGGGACCCATCTATAACAATGAGCAGTTCTTC. The chain carries TRBV7-9 and TRBJ2-1; TRBD2 aligns across 9 bases. The CDR3 loop spans 19 amino acids. The germline CDR1 and CDR2 sequences are SEHNR and FQNEAQ (reference sequence).